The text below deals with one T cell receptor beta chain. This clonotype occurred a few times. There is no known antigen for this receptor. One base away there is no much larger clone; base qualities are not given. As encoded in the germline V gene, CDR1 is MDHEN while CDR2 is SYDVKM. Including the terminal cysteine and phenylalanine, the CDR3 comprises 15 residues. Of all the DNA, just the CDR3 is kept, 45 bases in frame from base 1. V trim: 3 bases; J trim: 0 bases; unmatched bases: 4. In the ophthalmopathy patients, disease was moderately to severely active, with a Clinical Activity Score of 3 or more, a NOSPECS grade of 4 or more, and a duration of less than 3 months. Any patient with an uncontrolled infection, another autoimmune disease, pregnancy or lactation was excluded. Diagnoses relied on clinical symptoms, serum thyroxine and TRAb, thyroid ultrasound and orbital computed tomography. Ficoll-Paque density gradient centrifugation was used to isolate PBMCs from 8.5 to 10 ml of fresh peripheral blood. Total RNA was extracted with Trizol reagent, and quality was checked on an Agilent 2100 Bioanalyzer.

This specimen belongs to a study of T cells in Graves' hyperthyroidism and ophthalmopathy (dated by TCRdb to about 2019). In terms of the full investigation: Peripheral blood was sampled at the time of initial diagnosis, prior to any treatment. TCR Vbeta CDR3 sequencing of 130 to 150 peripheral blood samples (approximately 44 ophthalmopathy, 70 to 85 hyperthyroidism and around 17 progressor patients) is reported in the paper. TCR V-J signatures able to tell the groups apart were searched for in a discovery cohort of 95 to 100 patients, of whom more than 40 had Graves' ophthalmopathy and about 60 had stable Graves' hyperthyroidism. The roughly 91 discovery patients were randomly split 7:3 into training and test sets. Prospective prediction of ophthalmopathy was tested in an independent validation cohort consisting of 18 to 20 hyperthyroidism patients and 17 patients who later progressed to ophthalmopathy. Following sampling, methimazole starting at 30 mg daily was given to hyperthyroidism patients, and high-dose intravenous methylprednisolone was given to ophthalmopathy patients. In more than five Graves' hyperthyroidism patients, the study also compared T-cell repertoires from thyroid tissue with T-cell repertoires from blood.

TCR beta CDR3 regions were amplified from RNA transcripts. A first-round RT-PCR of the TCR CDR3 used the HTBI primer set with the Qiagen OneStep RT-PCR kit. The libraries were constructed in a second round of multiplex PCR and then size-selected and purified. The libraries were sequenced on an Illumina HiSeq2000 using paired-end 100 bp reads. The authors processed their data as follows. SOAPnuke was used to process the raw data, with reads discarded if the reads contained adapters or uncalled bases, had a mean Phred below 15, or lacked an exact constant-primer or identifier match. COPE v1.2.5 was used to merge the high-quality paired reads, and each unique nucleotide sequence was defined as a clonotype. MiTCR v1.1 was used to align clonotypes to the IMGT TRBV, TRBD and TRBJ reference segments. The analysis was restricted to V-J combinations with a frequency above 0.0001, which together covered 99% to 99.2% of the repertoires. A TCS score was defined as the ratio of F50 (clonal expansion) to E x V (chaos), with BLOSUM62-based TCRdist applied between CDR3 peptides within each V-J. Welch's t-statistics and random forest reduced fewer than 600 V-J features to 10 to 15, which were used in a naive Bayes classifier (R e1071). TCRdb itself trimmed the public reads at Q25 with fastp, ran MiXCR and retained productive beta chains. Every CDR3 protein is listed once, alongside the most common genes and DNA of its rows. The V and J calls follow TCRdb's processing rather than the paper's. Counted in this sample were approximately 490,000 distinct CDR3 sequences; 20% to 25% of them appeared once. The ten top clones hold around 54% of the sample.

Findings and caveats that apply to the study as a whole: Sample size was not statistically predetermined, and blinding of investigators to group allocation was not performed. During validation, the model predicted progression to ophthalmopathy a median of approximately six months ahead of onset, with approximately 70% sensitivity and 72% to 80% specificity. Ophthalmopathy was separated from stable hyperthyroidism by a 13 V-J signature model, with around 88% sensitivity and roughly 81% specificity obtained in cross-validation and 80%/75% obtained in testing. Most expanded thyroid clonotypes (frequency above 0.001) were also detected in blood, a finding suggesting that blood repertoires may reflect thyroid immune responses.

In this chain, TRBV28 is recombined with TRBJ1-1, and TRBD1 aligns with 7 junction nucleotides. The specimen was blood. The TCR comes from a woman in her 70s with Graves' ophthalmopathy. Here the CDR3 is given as CASSFDRDMNTEAFF. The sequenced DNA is TGTGCCAGCAGTTTCGACAGGGACATGAACACTGAAGCTTTCTTT.